Listed here are 3 T cell receptor beta chains from one sample, sequenced in a study of control samples from healthy donors and cancer patients (dated by TCRdb to the early 2020s). Libraries were constructed by the immunoSEQ multiplex PCR assay. Held by TCRdb, this immuneACCESS table contains in-frame sequences only and omits some clones. Under half of the omission traces to an unresolved V gene where checked; the cause of the rest is unknown. Counted in this sample were 100,000 to 150,000 clones; 75% to 95% of them appeared once. The top ten hold roughly 8.7% of the sample. Sequencing input: blood. The receptor source for this set is a man aged 18 to 30 in good health.

This chain joins TRBV6-5 and TRBJ1-6, with 7 bases lining up with TRBD1. With 6 bases clipped from V and 6 bases from J, the junction kept 5 bases outside the gene matches. Germline CDR1 reads MNHEY; CDR2 reads SVGAGI. The CDR3 is made up of 14 amino acids. CDR3 coding DNA: TGTGCCAGCAGCGGACAGGACGGTAATTCACCCCTCCACTTT. Protein sequence: CASSGQDGNSPLHF.

V usage is TRBV10-1 and J usage is TRBJ1-2; D is unclear. CDR3 length equals 13 residues. Deletions cut 2 bases from V and 2 bases from J, with 6 bases between. The germline gives CDR1 WNHNN, CDR2 SYGVQD (reference sequence). CDR3: CASSENTNYGYTF. CDR3 in DNA: TGCGCCAGCAGTGAGAACACCAACTATGGCTACACCTTC.

This clone was counted a single time. The chain links TRBV27 to TRBJ2-7, with 8 bases identical to TRBD1. This CDR3 comprises 14 residues. CDR1 and CDR2 from the germline V gene are MNHEY and SMNVEV (reference sequence). The ends lost 5 bases at V and 5 bases at J; junction bases unmatched: 8. CDR3 loop: CASSPKQGDHEQYF. The CDR3 coding sequence is TGTGCCAGCAGTCCTAAACAGGGGGACCACGAGCAGTACTTC.